This TCR beta chain was documented in a study of blood T cell repertoires in COVID-19. The overall study: COVID-19 samples from acute and convalescent phases originated in the United States, Italy and Spain.

Under the authors' procedure: The authors estimated nucleated cell counts from reference gene primer amplification. Generated by immunoSEQ multiplex PCR, the TCRdb table keeps only in-frame clones and is missing some. For V, J and clone size, that table is used; D and trimming come from the DNA. The sample has approximately 270,000 clones; over 80% are singletons. Details on this clone: Other DNA sequences in this sample translate to the same CDR3.

The V and J ends lost 3 bases and 1 base respectively, with 9 bases between them. The CDR3 sequence is 14 residues long. CDR1 and CDR2 from the germline V gene are KGHSH and LQKENI. The cohort comprised adults aged about 18 to 100 years residing in approximately 22 US areas. Each participant's cohort was designated according to participant-reported clinical history. Sequences were obtained from PBMCs or T cells enriched from blood (not recorded which). The J gene is TRBJ2-5, the V gene TRBV18; D possibly corresponds to TRBD1 (5 bases). The TCR comes from a woman aged 30 to 39 with acute COVID-19. In DNA, the CDR3 is TGTGCCAGCTCACCCCCTGGGGCCCAAGAGACCCAGTACTTC. It is translated as CASSPPGAQETQYF.